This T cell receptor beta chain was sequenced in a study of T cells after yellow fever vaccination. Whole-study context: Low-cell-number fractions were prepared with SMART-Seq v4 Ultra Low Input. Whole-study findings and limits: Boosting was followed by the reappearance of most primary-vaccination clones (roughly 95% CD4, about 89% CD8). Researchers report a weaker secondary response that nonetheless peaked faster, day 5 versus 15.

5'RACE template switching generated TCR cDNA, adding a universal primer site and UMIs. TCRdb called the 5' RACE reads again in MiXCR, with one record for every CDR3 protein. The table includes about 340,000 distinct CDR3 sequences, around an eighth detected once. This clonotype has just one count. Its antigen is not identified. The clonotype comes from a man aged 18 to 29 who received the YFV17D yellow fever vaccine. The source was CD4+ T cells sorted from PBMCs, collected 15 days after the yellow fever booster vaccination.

In nucleotides, the CDR3 is TGTGCCAGCAGCCCCAGTTGGAGCGGGGGACAAGAGACCCAGTACTTC. Translation gives CASSPSWSGGQETQYF. The chain has TRBV6-5 and TRBJ2-5; TRBD2 matches 8 bases. The CDR3 has 16 residues. V gave up 6 bases and J gave up 2 bases; unmatched junction bases: 11. CDR1 and CDR2 from the germline V gene are MNHEY and SVGAGI.